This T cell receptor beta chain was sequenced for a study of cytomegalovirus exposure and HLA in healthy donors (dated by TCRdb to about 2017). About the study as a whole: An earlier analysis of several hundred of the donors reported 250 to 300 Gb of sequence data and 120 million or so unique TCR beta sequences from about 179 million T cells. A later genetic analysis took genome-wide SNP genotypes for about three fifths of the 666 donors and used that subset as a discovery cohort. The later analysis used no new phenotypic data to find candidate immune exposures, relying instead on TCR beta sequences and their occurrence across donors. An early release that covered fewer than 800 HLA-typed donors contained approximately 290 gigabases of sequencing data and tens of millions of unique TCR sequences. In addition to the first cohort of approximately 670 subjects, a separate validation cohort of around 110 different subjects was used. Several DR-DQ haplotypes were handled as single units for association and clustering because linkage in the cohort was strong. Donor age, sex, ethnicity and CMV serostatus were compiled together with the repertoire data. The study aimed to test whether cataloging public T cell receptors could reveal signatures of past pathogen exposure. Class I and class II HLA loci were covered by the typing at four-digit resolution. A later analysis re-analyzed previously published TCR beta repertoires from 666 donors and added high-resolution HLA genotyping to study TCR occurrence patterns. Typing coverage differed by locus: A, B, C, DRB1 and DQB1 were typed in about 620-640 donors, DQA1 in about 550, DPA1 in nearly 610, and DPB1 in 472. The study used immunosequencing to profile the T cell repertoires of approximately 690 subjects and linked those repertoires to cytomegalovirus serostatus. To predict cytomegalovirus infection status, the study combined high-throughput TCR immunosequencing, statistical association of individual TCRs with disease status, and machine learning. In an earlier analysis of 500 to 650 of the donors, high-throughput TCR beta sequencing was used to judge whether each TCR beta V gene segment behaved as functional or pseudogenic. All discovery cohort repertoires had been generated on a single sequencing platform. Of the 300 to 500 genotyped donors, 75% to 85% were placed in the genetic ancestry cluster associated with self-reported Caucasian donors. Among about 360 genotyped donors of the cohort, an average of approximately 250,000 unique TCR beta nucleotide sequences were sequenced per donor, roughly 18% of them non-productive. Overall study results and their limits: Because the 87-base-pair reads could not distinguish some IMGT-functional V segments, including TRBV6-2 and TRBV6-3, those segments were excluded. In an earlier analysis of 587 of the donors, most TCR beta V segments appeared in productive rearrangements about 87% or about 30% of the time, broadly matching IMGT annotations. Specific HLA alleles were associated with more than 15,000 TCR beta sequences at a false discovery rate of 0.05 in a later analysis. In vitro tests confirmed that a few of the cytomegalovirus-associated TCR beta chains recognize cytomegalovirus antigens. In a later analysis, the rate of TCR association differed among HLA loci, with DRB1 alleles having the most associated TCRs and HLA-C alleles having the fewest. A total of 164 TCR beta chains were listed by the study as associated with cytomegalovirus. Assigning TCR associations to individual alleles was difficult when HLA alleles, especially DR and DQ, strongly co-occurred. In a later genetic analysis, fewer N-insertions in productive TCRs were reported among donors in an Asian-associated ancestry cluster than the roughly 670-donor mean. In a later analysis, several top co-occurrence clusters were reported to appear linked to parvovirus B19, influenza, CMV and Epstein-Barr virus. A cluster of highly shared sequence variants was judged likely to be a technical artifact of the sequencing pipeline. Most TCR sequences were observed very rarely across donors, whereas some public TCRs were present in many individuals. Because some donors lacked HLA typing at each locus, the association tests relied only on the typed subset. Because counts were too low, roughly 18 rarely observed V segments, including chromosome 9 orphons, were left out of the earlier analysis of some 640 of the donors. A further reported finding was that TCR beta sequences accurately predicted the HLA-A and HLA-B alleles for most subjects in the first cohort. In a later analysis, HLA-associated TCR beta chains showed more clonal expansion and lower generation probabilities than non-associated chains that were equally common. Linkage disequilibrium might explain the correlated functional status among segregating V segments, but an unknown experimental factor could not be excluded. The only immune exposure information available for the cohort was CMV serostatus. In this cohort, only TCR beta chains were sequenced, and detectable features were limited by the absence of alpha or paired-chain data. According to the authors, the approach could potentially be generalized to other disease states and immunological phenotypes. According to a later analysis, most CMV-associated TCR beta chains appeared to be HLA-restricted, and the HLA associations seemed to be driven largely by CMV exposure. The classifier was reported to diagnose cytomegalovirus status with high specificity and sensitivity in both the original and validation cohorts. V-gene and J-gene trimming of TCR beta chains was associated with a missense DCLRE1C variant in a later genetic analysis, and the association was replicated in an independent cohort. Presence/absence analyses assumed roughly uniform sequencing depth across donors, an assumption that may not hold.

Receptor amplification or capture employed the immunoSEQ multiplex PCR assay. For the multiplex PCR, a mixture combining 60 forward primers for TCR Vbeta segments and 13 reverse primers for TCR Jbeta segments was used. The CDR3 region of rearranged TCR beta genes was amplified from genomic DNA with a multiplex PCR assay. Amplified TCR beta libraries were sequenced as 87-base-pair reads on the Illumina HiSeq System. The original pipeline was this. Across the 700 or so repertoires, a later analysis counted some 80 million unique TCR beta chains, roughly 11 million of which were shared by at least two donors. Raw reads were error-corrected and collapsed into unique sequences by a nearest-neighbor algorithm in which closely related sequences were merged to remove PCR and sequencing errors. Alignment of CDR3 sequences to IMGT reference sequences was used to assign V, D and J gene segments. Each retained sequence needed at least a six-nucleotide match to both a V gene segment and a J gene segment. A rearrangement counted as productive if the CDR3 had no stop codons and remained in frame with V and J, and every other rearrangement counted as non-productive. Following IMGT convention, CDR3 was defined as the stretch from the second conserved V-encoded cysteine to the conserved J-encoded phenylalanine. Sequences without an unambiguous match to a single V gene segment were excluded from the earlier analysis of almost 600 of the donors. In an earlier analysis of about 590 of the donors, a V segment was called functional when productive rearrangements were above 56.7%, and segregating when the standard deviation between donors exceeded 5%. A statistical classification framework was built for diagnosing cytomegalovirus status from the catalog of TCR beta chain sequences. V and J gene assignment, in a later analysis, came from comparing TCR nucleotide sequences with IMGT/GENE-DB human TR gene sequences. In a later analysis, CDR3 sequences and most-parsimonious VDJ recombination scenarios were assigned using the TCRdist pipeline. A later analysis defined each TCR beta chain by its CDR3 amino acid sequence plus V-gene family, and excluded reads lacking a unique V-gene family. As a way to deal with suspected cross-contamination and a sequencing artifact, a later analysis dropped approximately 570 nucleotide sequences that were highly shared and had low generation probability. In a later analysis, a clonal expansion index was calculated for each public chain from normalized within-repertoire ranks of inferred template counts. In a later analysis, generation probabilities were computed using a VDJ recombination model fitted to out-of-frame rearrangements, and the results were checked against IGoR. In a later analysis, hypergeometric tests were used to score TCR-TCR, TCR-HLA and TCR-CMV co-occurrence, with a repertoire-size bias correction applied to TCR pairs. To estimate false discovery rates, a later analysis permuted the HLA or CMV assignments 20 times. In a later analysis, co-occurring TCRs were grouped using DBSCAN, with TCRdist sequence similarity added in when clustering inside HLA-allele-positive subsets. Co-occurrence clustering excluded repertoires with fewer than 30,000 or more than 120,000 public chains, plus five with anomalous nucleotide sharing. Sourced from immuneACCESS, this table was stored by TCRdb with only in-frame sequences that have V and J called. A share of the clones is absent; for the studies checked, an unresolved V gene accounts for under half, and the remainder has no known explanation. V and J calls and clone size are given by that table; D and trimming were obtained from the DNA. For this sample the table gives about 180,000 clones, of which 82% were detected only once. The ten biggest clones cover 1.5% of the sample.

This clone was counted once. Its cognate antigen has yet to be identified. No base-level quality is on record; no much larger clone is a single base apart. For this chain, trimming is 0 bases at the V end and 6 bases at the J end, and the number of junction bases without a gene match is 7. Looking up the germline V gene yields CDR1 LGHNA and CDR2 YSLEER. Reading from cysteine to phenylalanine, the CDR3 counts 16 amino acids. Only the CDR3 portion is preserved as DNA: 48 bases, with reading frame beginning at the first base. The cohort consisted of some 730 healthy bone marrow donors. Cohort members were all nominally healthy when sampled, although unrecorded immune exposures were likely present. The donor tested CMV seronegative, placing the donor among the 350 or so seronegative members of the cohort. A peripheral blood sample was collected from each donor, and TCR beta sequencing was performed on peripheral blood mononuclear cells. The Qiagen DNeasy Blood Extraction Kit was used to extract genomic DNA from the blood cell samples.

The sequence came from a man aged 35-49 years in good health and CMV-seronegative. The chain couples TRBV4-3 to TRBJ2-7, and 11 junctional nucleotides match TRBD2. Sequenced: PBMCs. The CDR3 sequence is CASSQDESSGRSEQYF. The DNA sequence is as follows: TGCGCCAGCAGCCAAGATGAGTCTAGCGGGAGGAGCGAGCAGTACTTC.